Detailed here is one T cell receptor beta chain. Antigen: not known. This specimen comes from a study of cytomegalovirus exposure and HLA in healthy donors. The CDR3 runs 15 residues. Germline V gene lookup returns CDR1 SGHTA and CDR2 FQGNSA. V gave up 1 base and J gave up 5 bases; unmatched junction bases: 8. Assay used: immunoSEQ multiplex PCR; TCRdb lists only in-frame clones, some missing. The sample shows 67,000 or so clones, approximately 94% of them seen only once. The donors were members of the validation cohort, which comprised about 130 subjects and was separate from the first cohort of 666 subjects. Study-level results: Through in vitro validation, three CMV-associated chains were shown to be specific for CMV antigens. Cytomegalovirus association was assigned to some 160 TCR beta chains. Among TCR sequences, most were rare, though some public TCRs appeared in many donors.

The chain has TRBV7-2 and TRBJ2-7, with 7 positions matching TRBD2. This sequence originates from a man between 18 and 29 years old in good health and CMV-seropositive. Sequenced: PBMCs. The CDR3: CASSLVGGEVHEQYF. CDR3 DNA sequence: TGTGCCAGCAGCTTAGTGGGGGGGGAGGTCCACGAGCAGTACTTC.